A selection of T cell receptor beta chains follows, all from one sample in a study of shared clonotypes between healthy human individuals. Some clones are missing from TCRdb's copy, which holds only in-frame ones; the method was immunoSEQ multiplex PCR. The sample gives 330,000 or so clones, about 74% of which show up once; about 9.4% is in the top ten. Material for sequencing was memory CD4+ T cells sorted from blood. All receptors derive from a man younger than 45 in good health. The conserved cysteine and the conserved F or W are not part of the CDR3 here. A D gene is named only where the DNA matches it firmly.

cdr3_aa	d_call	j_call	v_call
ASSHRTGGRTTSYEQY	TRBD1	TRBJ2-7	TRBV5-4
ASSTNWGGIYEQY	TRBD2	TRBJ2-7	TRBV4-3
SVVENLGTDTQY	-	TRBJ2-3	TRBV29-1
ASILTGVITGNTEAF	-	TRBJ1-1	TRBV27
ASSDMRAGTDTQY	-	TRBJ2-3	TRBV5-4
ASSYLSGRGTGELF	TRBD2	TRBJ2-2	TRBV6-5
ASSSTANTEAF	-	TRBJ1-1	TRBV13
ASSLGVATAYNEQF	-	TRBJ2-1	TRBV7-7
ASTGGRDYGYT	-	TRBJ1-2	TRBV28
ASTTNYNEQF	-	TRBJ2-1	TRBV19
ASSLVAGLDGYT	-	TRBJ1-2	TRBV5-1
ASAVLKGGSYEQY	-	TRBJ2-7	TRBV25-1
ASDRGTGELF	TRBD1	TRBJ2-2	TRBV28
ASSPKAGANNEQF	-	TRBJ2-1	TRBV5-1
ASSQDFLAIGELF	-	TRBJ2-2	TRBV4-3
ASSTGQGRTGELF	TRBD1	TRBJ2-2	TRBV18
ALGTGPAYEQY	TRBD1	TRBJ2-7	TRBV10-3
ASSEVYGGQGSGWRTEAF	-	TRBJ1-1	TRBV2
SVGRPDREQY	-	TRBJ2-7	TRBV29-1
ATGQGRQETQY	-	TRBJ2-5	TRBV10-3
ATEGLSYEQY	-	TRBJ2-7	TRBV10-3
ASSLGSNEKLF	-	TRBJ1-4	TRBV5-6
ASSLGTGGQPQH	TRBD1	TRBJ1-5	TRBV6-5
ASSPREGHNYGYT	-	TRBJ1-2	TRBV18
ASSVDWELF	-	TRBJ2-2	TRBV9
ASSFSTGPEAF	-	TRBJ1-1	TRBV7-9
ASSPLSGDQPQH	-	TRBJ1-5	TRBV18
AIRLAGSYEQY	TRBD2	TRBJ2-7	TRBV10-3
ASSLTLAGVGNEQF	TRBD2	TRBJ2-1	TRBV5-1
ASSSGLPSGANVLT	-	TRBJ2-6	TRBV5-1
ASSLGESGQVNNEQF	TRBD1	TRBJ2-1	TRBV5-1
ASSSPEQGSTEAF	TRBD1	TRBJ1-1	TRBV5-1
ASLTGPMNTEAF	-	TRBJ1-1	TRBV5-4
ASSETGVGANVLT	TRBD1	TRBJ2-6	TRBV18
ASSELSLYSNQPQH	-	TRBJ1-5	TRBV6-1
ASSLRSGELF	-	TRBJ2-2	TRBV18
ASSSTLRGAVTNEKLF	-	TRBJ1-4	TRBV7-8
VSSHRRGLSGPRYNEQF	-	TRBJ2-1	TRBV4-1
ASSLDRSAGYT	-	TRBJ1-2	TRBV5-6
ASSLIGGRTTSPYEQY	-	TRBJ2-7	TRBV27
ASSLSWDRDLMNTEAF	TRBD1	TRBJ1-1	TRBV28